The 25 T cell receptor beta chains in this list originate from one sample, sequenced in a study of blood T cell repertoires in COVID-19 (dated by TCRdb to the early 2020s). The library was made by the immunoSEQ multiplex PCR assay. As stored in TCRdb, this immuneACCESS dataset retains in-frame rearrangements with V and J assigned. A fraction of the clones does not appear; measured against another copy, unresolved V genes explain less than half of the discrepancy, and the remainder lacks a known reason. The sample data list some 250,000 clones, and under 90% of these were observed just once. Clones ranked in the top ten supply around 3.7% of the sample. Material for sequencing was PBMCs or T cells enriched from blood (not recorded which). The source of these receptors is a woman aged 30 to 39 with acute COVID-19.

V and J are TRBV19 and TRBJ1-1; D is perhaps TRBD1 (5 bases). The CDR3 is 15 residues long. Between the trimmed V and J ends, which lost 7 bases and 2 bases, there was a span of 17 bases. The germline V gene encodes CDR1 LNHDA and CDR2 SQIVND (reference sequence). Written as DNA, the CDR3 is TGTGCCAGTACTACAACCTCCGGGGGTAACACTGAAGCTTTCTTT. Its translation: CASTTTSGGNTEAFF.

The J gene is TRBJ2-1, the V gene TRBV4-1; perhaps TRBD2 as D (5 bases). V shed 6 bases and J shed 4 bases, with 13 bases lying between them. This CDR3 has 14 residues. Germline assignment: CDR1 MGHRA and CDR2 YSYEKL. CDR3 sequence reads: CASRGFGGYNEQFF. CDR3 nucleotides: TGCGCCAGCAGAGGTTTTGGAGGATACAATGAGCAGTTCTTC.

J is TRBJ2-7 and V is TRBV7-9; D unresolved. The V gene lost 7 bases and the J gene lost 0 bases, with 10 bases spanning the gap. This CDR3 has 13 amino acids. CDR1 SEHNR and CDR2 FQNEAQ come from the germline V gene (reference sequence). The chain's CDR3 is CASTPRSSYEQYF. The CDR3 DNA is TGTGCCAGCACCCCGCGTAGCTCCTACGAGCAGTACTTC.

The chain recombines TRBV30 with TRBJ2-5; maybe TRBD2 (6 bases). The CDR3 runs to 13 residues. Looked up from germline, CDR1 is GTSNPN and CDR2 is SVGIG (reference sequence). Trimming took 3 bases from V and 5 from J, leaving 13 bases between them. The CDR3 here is CAWSSGLWETQYF. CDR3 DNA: TGTGCCTGGAGCTCGGGACTCTGGGAGACCCAGTACTTC.

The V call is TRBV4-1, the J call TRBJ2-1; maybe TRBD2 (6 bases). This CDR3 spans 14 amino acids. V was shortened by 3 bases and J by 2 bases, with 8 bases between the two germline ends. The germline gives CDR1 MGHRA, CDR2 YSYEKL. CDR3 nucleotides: TGCGCCAGCAGCCAGCCGGGGGCCTACAATGAGCAGTTCTTC. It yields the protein CASSQPGAYNEQFF.

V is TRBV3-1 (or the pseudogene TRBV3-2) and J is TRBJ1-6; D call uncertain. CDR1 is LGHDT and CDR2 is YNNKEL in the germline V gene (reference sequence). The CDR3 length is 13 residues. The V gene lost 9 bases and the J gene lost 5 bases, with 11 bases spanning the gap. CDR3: CASKPIDNSPLHF. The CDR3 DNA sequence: TGTGCCAGTAAACCTATCGATAATTCACCCCTCCACTTT.

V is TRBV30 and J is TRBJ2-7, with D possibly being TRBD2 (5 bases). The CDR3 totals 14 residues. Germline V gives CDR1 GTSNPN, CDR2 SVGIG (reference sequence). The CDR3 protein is CARSKGDHSYEQYF. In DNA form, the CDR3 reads TGTGCTCGGAGTAAGGGAGACCACTCCTACGAGCAGTACTTC.

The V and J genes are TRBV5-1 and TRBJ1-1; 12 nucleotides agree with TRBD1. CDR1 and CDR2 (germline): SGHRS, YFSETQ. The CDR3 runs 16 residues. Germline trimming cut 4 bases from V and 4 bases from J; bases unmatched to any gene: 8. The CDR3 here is CASSPGQGAMGTEAFF. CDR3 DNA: TGCGCCAGCAGCCCGGGACAGGGGGCTATGGGCACTGAAGCTTTCTTT.

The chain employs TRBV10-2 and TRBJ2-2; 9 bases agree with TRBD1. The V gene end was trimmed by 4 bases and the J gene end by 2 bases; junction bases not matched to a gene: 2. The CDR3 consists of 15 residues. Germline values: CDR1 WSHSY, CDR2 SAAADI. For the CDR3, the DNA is TGCGCCAGCAGTGGGGACAGGGCAAACACCGGGGAGCTGTTTTTT. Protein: CASSGDRANTGELFF.

Written as DNA, the CDR3 is TGTGCCAGCAGCGTAGAATGGGGACAGACTTATGGCTACACCTTC. It translates to CASSVEWGQTYGYTF. The rearrangement links TRBV9 to TRBJ1-2, with TRBD1 identical over 7 bases. Per the germline V gene, CDR1 is SGDLS and CDR2 is YYNGEE. J gave up 5 bases and V 0 bases, and 7 bases lay outside the gene matches. This CDR3 region has 15 residues.

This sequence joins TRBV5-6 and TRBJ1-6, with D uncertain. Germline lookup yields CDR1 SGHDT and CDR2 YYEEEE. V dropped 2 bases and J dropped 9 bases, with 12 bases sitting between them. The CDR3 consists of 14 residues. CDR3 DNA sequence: TGTGCCAGCAGCTTTGACTGGAACGGTTCACCCCTCCACTTT. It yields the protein CASSFDWNGSPLHF.

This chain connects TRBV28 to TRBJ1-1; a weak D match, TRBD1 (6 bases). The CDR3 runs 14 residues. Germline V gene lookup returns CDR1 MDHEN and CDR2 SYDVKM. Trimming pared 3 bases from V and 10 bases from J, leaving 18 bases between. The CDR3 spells CASSLGNREGVAFF. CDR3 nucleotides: TGTGCCAGCAGTTTGGGGAACAGGGAAGGCGTAGCTTTCTTT. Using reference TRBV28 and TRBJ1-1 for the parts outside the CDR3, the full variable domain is DVKVTQSSRYLVKRTGEKVFLECVQDMDHENMFWYRQDPGLGLRLIYFSYDVKMKEKGDIPEGYSVSREKKERFSLILESASTNQTSMYLCASSLGNREGVAFFGQGTRLTVV.

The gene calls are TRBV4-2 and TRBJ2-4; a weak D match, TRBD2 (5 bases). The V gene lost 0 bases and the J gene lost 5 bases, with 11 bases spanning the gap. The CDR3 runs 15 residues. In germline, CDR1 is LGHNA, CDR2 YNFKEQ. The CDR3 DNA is TGTGCCAGCAGCCAAGATATCAGCGGAGAAAACATTCAGTACTTC. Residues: CASSQDISGENIQYF.

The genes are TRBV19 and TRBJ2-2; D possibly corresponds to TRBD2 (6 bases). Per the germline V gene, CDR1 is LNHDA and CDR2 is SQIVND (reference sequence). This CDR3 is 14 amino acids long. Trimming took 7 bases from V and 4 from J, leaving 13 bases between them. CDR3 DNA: TGTGCCAGTAACTGGGCGGGGCGCACCGGGGAGCTGTTTTTT. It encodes CASNWAGRTGELFF.

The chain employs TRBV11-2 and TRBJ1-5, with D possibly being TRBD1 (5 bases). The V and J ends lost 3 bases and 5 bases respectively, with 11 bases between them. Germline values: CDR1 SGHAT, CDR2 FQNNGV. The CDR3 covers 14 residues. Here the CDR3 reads CASSFGGDHQPQHF. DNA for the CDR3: TGTGCCAGCAGCTTTGGAGGGGACCATCAGCCCCAGCATTTT.

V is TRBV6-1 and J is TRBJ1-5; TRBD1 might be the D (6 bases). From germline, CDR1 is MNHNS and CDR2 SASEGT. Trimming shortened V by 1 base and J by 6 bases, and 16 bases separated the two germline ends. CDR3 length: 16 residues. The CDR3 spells CASSEGRGKGSQPQHF. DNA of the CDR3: TGTGCCAGCAGTGAAGGCAGGGGTAAGGGGAGTCAGCCCCAGCATTTT.

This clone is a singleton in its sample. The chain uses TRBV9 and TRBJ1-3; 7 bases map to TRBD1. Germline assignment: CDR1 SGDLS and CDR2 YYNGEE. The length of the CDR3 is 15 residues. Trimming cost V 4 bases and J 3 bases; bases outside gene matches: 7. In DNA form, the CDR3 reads TGTGCCAGCAGCCCCTTAGGGGGCCATGGAAACACCATATATTTT. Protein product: CASSPLGGHGNTIYF.

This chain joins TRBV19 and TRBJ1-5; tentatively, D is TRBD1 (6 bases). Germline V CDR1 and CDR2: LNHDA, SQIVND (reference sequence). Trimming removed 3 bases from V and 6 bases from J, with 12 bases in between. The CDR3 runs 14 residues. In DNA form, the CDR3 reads TGTGCCAGTAGTATCTCAGGGGCGGTTCAGCCCCAGCATTTT. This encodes CASSISGAVQPQHF.

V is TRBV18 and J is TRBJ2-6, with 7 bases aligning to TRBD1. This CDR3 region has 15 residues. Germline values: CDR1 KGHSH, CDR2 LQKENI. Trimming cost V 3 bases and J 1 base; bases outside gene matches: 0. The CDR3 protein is CASSPTGSGANVLTF. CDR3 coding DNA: TGTGCCAGCTCACCGACAGGGTCTGGGGCCAACGTCCTGACTTTC.

In DNA, the CDR3 is TGTGCCAGCAGGCCGCGGACAGGGACAATTCTTAACTATGGCTACACCTTC. This gives the protein CASRPRTGTILNYGYTF. The chain combines TRBV28 with TRBJ1-2, with 8 bases fitting TRBD1. The CDR3 is 17 residues long. J gave up 1 base and V 6 bases, and 13 bases lay outside the gene matches. From germline, CDR1 is MDHEN and CDR2 SYDVKM.

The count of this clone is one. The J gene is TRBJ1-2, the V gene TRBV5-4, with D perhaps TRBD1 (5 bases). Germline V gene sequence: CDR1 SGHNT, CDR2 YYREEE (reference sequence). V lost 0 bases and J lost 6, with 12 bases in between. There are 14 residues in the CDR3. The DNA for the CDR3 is TGTGCCAGCAGCTTGGGGTCCAGGGTTGATGGCTACACCTTC. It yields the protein CASSLGSRVDGYTF.

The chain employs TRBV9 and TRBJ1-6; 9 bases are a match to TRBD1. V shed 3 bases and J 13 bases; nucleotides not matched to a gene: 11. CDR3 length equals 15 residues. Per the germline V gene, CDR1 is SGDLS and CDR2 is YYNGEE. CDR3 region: CASSARDRATDPLHF. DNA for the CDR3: TGTGCCAGCAGCGCCCGGGACAGGGCCACAGATCCCCTCCACTTT.

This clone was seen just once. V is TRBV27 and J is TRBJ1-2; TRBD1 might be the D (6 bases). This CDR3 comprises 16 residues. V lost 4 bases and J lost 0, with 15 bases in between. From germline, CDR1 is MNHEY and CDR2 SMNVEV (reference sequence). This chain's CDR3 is CASSSQRTEANYGYTF. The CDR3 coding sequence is TGTGCCAGCAGTTCCCAACGGACAGAAGCTAACTATGGCTACACCTTC.

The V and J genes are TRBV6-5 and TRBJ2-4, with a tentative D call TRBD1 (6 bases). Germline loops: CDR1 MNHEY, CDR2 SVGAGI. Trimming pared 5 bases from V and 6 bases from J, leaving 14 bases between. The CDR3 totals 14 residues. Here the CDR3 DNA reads TGTGCCAGCAGTCCGACAGGCCCCGTAAACATTCAGTACTTC. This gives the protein CASSPTGPVNIQYF.

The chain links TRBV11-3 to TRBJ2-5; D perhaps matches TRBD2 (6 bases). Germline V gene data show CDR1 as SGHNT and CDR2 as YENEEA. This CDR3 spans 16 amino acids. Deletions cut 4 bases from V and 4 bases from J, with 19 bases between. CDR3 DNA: TGTGCCAGCAGCTCACTGTCTGGAGGGAGAGGAGAGACCCAGTACTTC. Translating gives CASSSLSGGRGETQYF.